This T cell receptor (beta chain) was sequenced in a study of shared clonotypes between healthy human individuals (dated by TCRdb to 2020 to 2021). For the wider study: Two women and a few men aged 18 to 49 years were included in the cohort. For each donor, three plates each were used for CD4 naive and CD4 memory, two plates were used for CD8 naive, and one plate was used for CD8 memory. Blood TCR repertoires of a handful of healthy adults were deeply sequenced to estimate repertoire size and the extent of clonotype sharing between individuals. Libraries were prepared and TCR repertoires were sequenced by different laboratories using diverse techniques, in order to increase sequencing depth and limit assay-specific biases. Between about 0.85 and 10 billion PBMCs per donor were obtained by leukapheresis.

As concerns this clone: This receptor's antigen is unknown. Within one base of it there is no much larger clone, and no base qualities were kept.

Using the deep immunoSEQ assay, TCR CDR3 regions were amplified from genomic DNA by multiplex PCR. For each cell subset, the extracted genomic DNA was distributed evenly across all wells of several immunoSEQ 96-well plates, and each plate served as one replicate. For sorted subsets, approximately 0.2 ug of genomic DNA, equivalent to 30,000 or so T cell genomes, went into each replicate PCR. Purified libraries were quantified with a Qubit 3.0 fluorometer, sized on a Bioanalyzer 2100, and re-quantified with the KAPA Library Quantification kit. Every immunoSEQ 96-well plate was sequenced on a dedicated single-read 150-cycle Illumina NextSeq 550 flow cell. From the authors' description of their analysis: Because only junctional sequences without quality scores were contained in the immunoSEQ output, filtering matching that applied to full-length reads could not be performed. To assign V/J genes and CDR3, sequences were annotated using PyIR, a Python wrapper for IgBLAST v1.9, with IMGT germline references. Any read was removed if the V/J assignment was weak (E-value above 1e-6), the CDR3 was missing, or the read contained stop codons, out-of-frame junctions, or ambiguous translated residues. V3J clonotypes were defined as sequences sharing the same inferred V gene, J gene, and CDR3 amino acid sequence. The percentage overlap between two repertoires was calculated by dividing the number of shared unique clonotypes by the size of the smaller repertoire. Repertoire richness was assessed with RTK rarefaction, the Chao1 estimator, and Recon v2.1 estimates of unobserved clonotypes. For all TCRbeta clonotypes obtained by the gDNA method from a few donors, generation probabilities were computed with OLGA. Drawn from immuneACCESS, this table holds only the in-frame rearrangements with V and J called that TCRdb kept. Clones are partly lost; checked studies trace under half to an unresolved V gene and leave the rest unexplained. V and J calls and clone size are copied from that table; D and trimming were computed from the DNA. The sample table holds approximately 330,000 clones, of which over 70% were seen once. The top ten hold 8.5% to 12% of the sample.

V loses 6 bases of germline sequence and J loses 2 bases, and the interval between the two ends is 15 bases. The germline V gene (reference sequence) specifies MNHEY as CDR1 and SMNVEV as CDR2. From its cysteine to its phenylalanine, the CDR3 spans 15 amino acids. Only the CDR3 DNA is retained, 45 bases long and in frame from the first base. Study-level results and caveats: Higher generation probabilities were observed for clonotypes shared by all four sorted-subset donors than for non-shared clonotypes. Because the study included a small number of donors, the genetic and exposure-history diversity represented was limited. About 5% of naive CD4, 3.5% of naive CD8, about 2.4% of memory CD4, and over 0.35% of memory CD8 clonotypes were shared across a few donors. Pairwise subsampling indicated that sequencing depth was expected to affect the degree of clonotype sharing among donors. Naive subsets generally had larger estimated clonotype richness than memory subsets did. Even with the large sequencing depth, rarefaction of the sorted-subset datasets indicated that sequencing was incomplete. Only blood was sampled, and tissue TCR repertoires likely differ from those in blood.

The donors were healthy, HIV-negative adults who had no recently reported acute infections or vaccinations. Every donor was a Caucasian adult living in Nashville, Tennessee, USA. CD4+ T cells were enriched by magnetic negative selection; naive cells were then positively selected on CD45RA, and the negative fraction formed the memory subset. Blood was collected by leukapheresis, and PBMCs were isolated by Ficoll-Histopaque density gradient centrifugation and then cryopreserved in liquid nitrogen vapor phase. Analytical flow cytometry was used to check the purity and quantity of each magnetically sorted T cell population. From each sorted fraction, genomic DNA was isolated and quantified by UV absorbance on a Nanodrop 2000c.

Specimen: memory CD4+ T cells sorted from blood. This specimen's cell subset or site label, interpreted: CD45RA-negative fraction. The clonotype was recovered from a man aged 30-40 years in good health. Rearrangement joined TRBV27 to TRBJ2-3; 6 matching bases give a weak D call of TRBD2. The CDR3 corresponds to CASRVRRDNTDTQYF. DNA sequence: TGTGCCAGCAGGGTTAGGCGGGATAACACAGATACGCAGTATTTT.